This T cell receptor beta chain stems from a study of CD8 T cells in ankylosing spondylitis. Study observations and caveats: Blood of patients with ankylosing spondylitis appeared to be characterized by a TCR beta motif of several highly homologous variants.

A single record per CDR3 protein comes from TCRdb applying MiXCR to the 5' RACE reads. The profile shows about 500,000 distinct CDR3 sequences, 5.3% of them singletons. This clonotype occurred many times. No antigen is known for it. Trimming removed 5 bases at V and 0 bases at J, with 17 bases between. This CDR3 is 16 amino acids long. In germline, CDR1 is MDHEN, CDR2 SYDVKM. The sequence derives from a male donor with ankylosing spondylitis. V usage is TRBV28 and J usage is TRBJ2-7, with D possibly matching TRBD2 (6 bases). Sequenced: blood, either unsorted or a sorted T cell fraction (not recorded which). In DNA form, the CDR3 reads TGTGCCAGCAGTCAGTTGAGGAGGGCCGCCTCCTACGAGCAGTACTTC. It codes for CASSQLRRAASYEQYF.